Each of the 31 T cell receptor beta chains below was sequenced from the same sample in a study of blood T cell repertoires in COVID-19 (dated by TCRdb to the early 2020s). The method was the immunoSEQ multiplex PCR assay. Here the immuneACCESS table is served through TCRdb, limited to in-frame sequences with V and J called. Missing clones are a known gap in these copies; in checked studies unresolved V genes cover under half, and the rest lacks a known reason. The sample table holds tens of thousands of clones, of which around 80% were seen once. The leading ten clones occupy approximately 14% of the sample. The sample taken for sequencing was peripheral blood. Receptors originate from a man older than 75 with active or convalescent COVID-19.

The chain combines TRBV7-3 with TRBJ1-2; 7 nucleotides match TRBD1. V lost 9 bases and J lost 4; bases outside the gene matches: 20. The CDR3 length is 17 residues. Germline CDR1 reads SGHTA; CDR2 reads FQGTGA. The CDR3 DNA sequence: TGTGCCAGAAGAGCGCAGGGGGGACGCCCTCCGGGCTATGGCTACACCTTC. Encoded protein: CARRAQGGRPPGYGYTF.

The J gene is TRBJ2-1, the V gene TRBV10-2; weak D call: TRBD1 (5 bases). Trimming removed 7 bases at V and 7 bases at J, with 14 bases between. This CDR3 is built from 13 residues. Germline V gives CDR1 WSHSY, CDR2 SAAADI. DNA of the CDR3: TGCGCCAGCATCGGGCAGGGTCAGAATGAGCAGTTCTTC. Translation gives CASIGQGQNEQFF.

This clone has just a few counts. The chain uses TRBV18 and TRBJ2-5, with D possibly being TRBD2 (5 bases). The V gene's germline CDR1 is KGHSH and CDR2 LQKENI. This CDR3 has 14 residues. The ends were cut back, 3 bases at V and 1 base at J, with 9 bases in the middle. CDR3 amino acids: CASSPASGQETQYF. CDR3 sequence (DNA): TGTGCCAGCTCACCGGCCAGCGGCCAAGAGACCCAGTACTTC. The whole variable domain, filled in from reference TRBV18 and TRBJ2-5, reads NAGVMQNPRHLVRRRGQEARLRCSPMKGHSHVYWYRQLPEEGLKFMVYLQKENIIDESGMPKERFSAEFPKEGPSILRIQQVVRGDSAAYFCASSPASGQETQYFGPGTRLLVL.

The chain has TRBV6-2 or TRBV6-3 and TRBJ1-5; 10 bases map to TRBD1. V dropped 6 bases and J dropped 6; count of bases not matched to a gene: 8. CDR1 and CDR2 (germline): MNHEY, SVGEGT. CDR3 size: 15 residues. CDR3 bases: TGTGCCAGCAGCCCGCGGGGACAGGGGACTCAGCCCCAGCATTTT. Residues: CASSPRGQGTQPQHF.

The chain couples TRBV15 to TRBJ1-5; tentative D call: TRBD1 (5 bases). Looked up from germline, CDR1 is LNHNV and CDR2 is YYDKDF (reference sequence). The CDR3 extends over 16 amino acids. V lost 0 bases to trimming and J lost 7 bases, with 16 bases between them. CDR3 loop: CATSRDQAPRGQPQHF. In DNA, the CDR3 is TGTGCCACCAGCAGAGATCAGGCACCACGGGGGCAGCCCCAGCATTTT.

The CDR3 here is CASSPGLLLGTQYF. CDR3 coding DNA: TGTGCCAGCAGCCCGGGACTCCTATTGGGGACCCAGTACTTC. The chain has TRBV27 and TRBJ2-5; perhaps TRBD2 as D (6 bases). From germline, CDR1 is MNHEY and CDR2 SMNVEV (reference sequence). V shed 6 bases and J shed 7 bases, with 18 bases lying between them. The CDR3 runs to 14 residues.

This chain connects TRBV2 to TRBJ2-7; tentative D call: TRBD2 (5 bases). Trimming shortened V by 7 bases and J by 8 bases, and 18 bases separated the two germline ends. Germline V gene sequence: CDR1 SNHLY, CDR2 FYNNEI. The CDR3 has 13 amino acids. The CDR3 nucleotides are TGTGCCAGCACAGACACCGGGGTACATAAGCAGTACTTC. It encodes CASTDTGVHKQYF.

J is TRBJ2-3 and V is TRBV7-8; possible D gene TRBD2, 7 bases. In germline, CDR1 is SGHVS, CDR2 FQNEAQ. The CDR3 has 19 residues. V was pared by 4 bases and J by 2 bases, with 25 bases between. The CDR3 sequence: CASSWEEPNGGRDTDTQYF. In nucleotides, the CDR3 is TGTGCCAGCAGCTGGGAAGAGCCGAACGGGGGGCGCGACACAGATACGCAGTATTTT.

This chain joins TRBV27 and TRBJ1-5; D is unclear. The ends were cut back, 6 bases at V and 3 bases at J, with 12 bases in the middle. Germline V lookup: CDR1 MNHEY, CDR2 SMNVEV (reference sequence). This CDR3 is built from 14 residues. DNA of the CDR3: TGTGCCAGCAGACCGACGGGATCCAATCAGCCCCAGCATTTT. Encoded protein: CASRPTGSNQPQHF.

CDR3 loop: CASSLLEGASGYEQYF. In DNA form, the CDR3 reads TGTGCCAGCAGTTTATTGGAGGGGGCTTCAGGCTACGAGCAGTACTTC. The V gene is TRBV28, the J gene TRBJ2-7; tentative D call: TRBD1 (7 bases). Trimming removed 1 base from V and 3 bases from J, with 16 bases in between. The germline CDR1 and CDR2 sequences are MDHEN and SYDVKM. The CDR3 extends over 16 amino acids. The complete variable domain, with remaining parts taken from reference TRBV28 and TRBJ2-7, reads DVKVTQSSRYLVKRTGEKVFLECVQDMDHENMFWYRQDPGLGLRLIYFSYDVKMKEKGDIPEGYSVSREKKERFSLILESASTNQTSMYLCASSLLEGASGYEQYFGPGTRLTVT.

This clone was observed once. This rearrangement joins TRBV11-2 to TRBJ1-5; TRBD1 aligns across 7 bases. This CDR3 comprises 14 residues. Germline CDR1 SGHAT, CDR2 FQNNGV. Trimming took 3 bases from V and 3 from J; bases not matched to a gene: 2. CDR3 sequence reads: CASSLGQTNQPQHF. In nucleotides, the CDR3 is TGTGCCAGCAGCTTGGGACAGACCAATCAGCCCCAGCATTTT.

The V and J genes are TRBV27 and TRBJ2-2; no definite D call. Germline assignment: CDR1 MNHEY and CDR2 SMNVEV (reference sequence). This CDR3 contains 16 residues. V was shortened by 4 bases and J by 0 bases, with 12 bases between the two germline ends. CDR3 in amino acids: CASSSLITANTGELFF. CDR3 DNA: TGTGCCAGCAGTTCGCTCATAACGGCGAACACCGGGGAGCTGTTTTTT.

The V and J genes are TRBV2 and TRBJ2-1, with 8 positions matching TRBD1. This CDR3 spans 14 amino acids. The V and J ends lost 7 bases and 13 bases, in that order; junction bases with no gene match: 15. Germline assignment: CDR1 SNHLY and CDR2 FYNNEI. CDR3: CASTRQGKSQPQFF. CDR3 nucleotide sequence: TGTGCCAGCACAAGACAGGGGAAATCACAACCTCAGTTCTTC.

CDR3 residues: CATSTLDSYGYTF. CDR3 bases: TGTGCCACCAGCACCCTGGACAGCTATGGCTACACCTTC. The chain is built from TRBV15 and TRBJ1-2, with D maybe TRBD1 (6 bases). From germline, CDR1 is LNHNV and CDR2 YYDKDF (reference sequence). This CDR3 is built from 13 residues. Trimming removed 4 bases at V and 4 bases at J, with 10 bases between.

This clone has a handful of counts. The J gene is TRBJ2-2, the V gene TRBV4-1; 7 bases agree with TRBD1. This CDR3 is built from 15 residues. Losses at the gene ends were 2 bases for V and 1 base for J; bases not matched to a gene: 1. Germline V gene data show CDR1 as MGHRA and CDR2 as YSYEKL. DNA for the CDR3: TGCGCCAGCAGCCAATGGGACAGGAACACCGGGGAGCTGTTTTTT. Translating gives CASSQWDRNTGELFF.

CDR3 in amino acids: CASSPILGSYEQYF. The CDR3 DNA sequence: TGTGCCAGCAGTCCGATTCTAGGTTCCTACGAGCAGTACTTC. The chain links TRBV28 to TRBJ2-7; D gene uncertain. This CDR3 has 14 amino acids. Looked up from germline, CDR1 is MDHEN and CDR2 is SYDVKM. The V end was cut by 5 bases, the J end by 1 base, with 12 bases between.

The chain uses TRBV11-2 and TRBJ2-7; 7 bases are a match to TRBD1. Trimming took 3 bases from V and 8 from J; bases not matched to a gene: 16. The germline V gene encodes CDR1 SGHAT and CDR2 FQNNGV. The CDR3 length is 16 residues. CDR3: CASSFRGGTVGSQQYF. The CDR3 region has the DNA TGTGCCAGCAGCTTTCGCGGTGGGACAGTGGGGAGTCAGCAGTACTTC.

This rearrangement joins TRBV18 to TRBJ2-7, with 9 bases matching TRBD1. Germline-derived CDR1 and CDR2 are KGHSH and LQKENI. CDR3 size: 15 residues. The J segment lost 2 bases and the V segment lost 1 base, leaving 3 bases of the junction unmatched. The CDR3 nucleotides read TGTGCCAGCTCACCACAACAGGGGGCTACCTACGAGCAGTACTTC. This translates into CASSPQQGATYEQYF.

The chain combines TRBV7-9 with TRBJ1-2, with 7 nucleotides matching TRBD1. Germline loops: CDR1 SEHNR, CDR2 FQNEAQ (reference sequence). This CDR3 contains 16 residues. Trimming took 1 base from V and 5 from J; bases not matched to a gene: 10. Here the CDR3 reads CASSLGQGQAGYGYTF. The CDR3 DNA reads TGTGCCAGCAGCTTAGGACAAGGACAGGCTGGGTATGGCTACACCTTC.

This clone was recorded only once. The chain is built from TRBV27 and TRBJ2-7; 12 bases are shared with TRBD2. CDR3 length equals 15 residues. Germline CDR1 is MNHEY and CDR2 is SMNVEV (reference sequence). V shed 6 bases and J 4 bases; nucleotides not matched to a gene: 7. The CDR3 spells CASSSQTSGRYEQYF. The CDR3 region has the DNA TGTGCCAGCAGCTCACAAACTAGCGGGAGGTACGAGCAGTACTTC.

This clone was seen a few times. J is TRBJ2-1 and V is TRBV19, with 9 bases matching TRBD2. Per the germline V gene, CDR1 is LNHDA and CDR2 is SQIVND (reference sequence). The CDR3 has 14 amino acids. Trimming removed 3 bases from V and 9 bases from J; junction bases left unmatched: 6. The CDR3, as DNA: TGTGCCAGTAGTATCTCAGCGGGAGGATTTGAGCAGTTCTTC. It is translated as CASSISAGGFEQFF.

This clone was recorded a few times. V and J are TRBV6-6 and TRBJ2-5, with TRBD2 identical over 8 bases. This CDR3 is 11 amino acids long. In germline, CDR1 is MNHNY, CDR2 SVGAGI (reference sequence). V lost 5 bases to trimming and J lost 9 bases; unmatched junction nucleotides: 2. This CDR3 reads CASSKTSAQYF. The CDR3, as DNA: TGTGCCAGCAGTAAGACTAGCGCCCAGTACTTC.

This chain links TRBV10-1 with TRBJ2-1; D is unresolved. The V gene lost 6 bases and the J gene lost 9 bases, with 15 bases spanning the gap. Looked up from germline, CDR1 is WNHNN and CDR2 is SYGVQD (reference sequence). The CDR3 spans 13 residues. The CDR3 DNA is TGCGCCAGCAGCAGGTCCCAAGAAGGTGAGCAGTTCTTC. Protein product: CASSRSQEGEQFF.

The chain recombines TRBV19 with TRBJ2-7; TRBD1 aligns across 7 bases. Looked up from germline, CDR1 is LNHDA and CDR2 is SQIVND (reference sequence). The V segment lost 3 bases and the J segment 0 bases; nucleotides outside the gene matches: 2. The CDR3 has 14 amino acids. CDR3 coding DNA: TGTGCCAGTAGTATGACAGGGAGCTCCTACGAGCAGTACTTC. Residues: CASSMTGSSYEQYF.

This clone is a singleton in its sample. The J gene is TRBJ1-5, the V gene TRBV7-2, with 10 bases fitting TRBD1. CDR3 length equals 14 residues. Unmatched junction bases numbered 3, after V lost 5 bases and J lost 5 bases. The germline V gene has CDR1 SGHTA and CDR2 FQGNSA. Here the CDR3 reads CASSPDRGHQPQHF. The DNA for the CDR3 is TGTGCCAGCAGCCCCGACAGGGGGCATCAGCCCCAGCATTTT.

This chain uses TRBV3-1 (or the pseudogene TRBV3-2) with TRBJ2-7, with TRBD1 matching over 11 bases. The CDR3 is 16 residues long. V lost 3 bases to trimming and J lost 8 bases; unmatched junction nucleotides: 12. Germline lookup yields CDR1 LGHDT and CDR2 YNNKEL (reference sequence). The CDR3 DNA follows: TGTGCCAGCAGCCAGAGCCCCGGGACAGGGGGTGGGAAGCAGTACTTC. Its translation: CASSQSPGTGGGKQYF.

This clone rates as medium-sized. One end of the junction varies from germline; a read error may be responsible. V usage is TRBV6-5 and J usage is TRBJ2-7; D not certain. Germline V lookup: CDR1 MNHEY, CDR2 SVGAGI. This CDR3 has 13 residues. Here the CDR3 DNA reads TGTGCCAGTAGTTTCGCGACAAACTACGAGCAGTACTTC. Protein: CASSFATNYEQYF.

The genes are TRBV27 and TRBJ2-2, with D maybe TRBD2 (5 bases). Looked up from germline, CDR1 is MNHEY and CDR2 is SMNVEV (reference sequence). CDR3 length: 16 amino acids. V was trimmed by 1 base and J by 5 bases, leaving 14 bases between them. CDR3 residues: CASSLFSRAGTGELFF. For the CDR3, the DNA is TGTGCCAGCAGTTTATTCTCGCGCGCGGGTACCGGGGAGCTGTTTTTT.

The rearrangement links TRBV7-3 to TRBJ2-2; 8 bases fit TRBD1. Trimming at V came to 5 bases and at J to 2 bases, leaving 4 bases not matched to a gene. There are 15 residues in the CDR3. Per germline, CDR1 SGHTA and CDR2 FQGTGA. The CDR3 here is CASSPTGDNTGELFF. The CDR3 DNA sequence: TGTGCCAGCAGCCCGACAGGGGACAACACCGGGGAGCTGTTTTTT. The variable domain in full, with the rest retrieved from reference TRBV7-3 and TRBJ2-2, is GAGVSQTPSNKVTEKGKYVELRCDPISGHTALYWYRQSLGQGPEFLIYFQGTGAADDSGLPNDRFFAVRPEGSVSTLKIQRTERGDSAVYLCASSPTGDNTGELFFGEGSRLTVL.

This sequence joins TRBV27 and TRBJ2-5; D ambiguous. The CDR3 consists of 12 residues. Trimming took 9 bases from V and 4 from J, leaving 12 bases between them. CDR1 and CDR2 (germline): MNHEY, SMNVEV (reference sequence). The CDR3 DNA is TGTGCCAGTGAGAGTAGAGGAGAGACCCAGTACTTC. Encoded protein: CASESRGETQYF.

This clone occurred a few times. V usage is TRBV28 and J usage is TRBJ2-7, with D possibly TRBD2 on 6 matching bases. CDR1 and CDR2 from the germline V gene are MDHEN and SYDVKM. V lost 2 bases and J lost 9, with 8 bases in between. The CDR3 consists of 11 residues. The CDR3 nucleotides read TGTGCCAGCAGTTTAGATAGCGGGCAGTACTTC. Amino acids: CASSLDSGQYF.